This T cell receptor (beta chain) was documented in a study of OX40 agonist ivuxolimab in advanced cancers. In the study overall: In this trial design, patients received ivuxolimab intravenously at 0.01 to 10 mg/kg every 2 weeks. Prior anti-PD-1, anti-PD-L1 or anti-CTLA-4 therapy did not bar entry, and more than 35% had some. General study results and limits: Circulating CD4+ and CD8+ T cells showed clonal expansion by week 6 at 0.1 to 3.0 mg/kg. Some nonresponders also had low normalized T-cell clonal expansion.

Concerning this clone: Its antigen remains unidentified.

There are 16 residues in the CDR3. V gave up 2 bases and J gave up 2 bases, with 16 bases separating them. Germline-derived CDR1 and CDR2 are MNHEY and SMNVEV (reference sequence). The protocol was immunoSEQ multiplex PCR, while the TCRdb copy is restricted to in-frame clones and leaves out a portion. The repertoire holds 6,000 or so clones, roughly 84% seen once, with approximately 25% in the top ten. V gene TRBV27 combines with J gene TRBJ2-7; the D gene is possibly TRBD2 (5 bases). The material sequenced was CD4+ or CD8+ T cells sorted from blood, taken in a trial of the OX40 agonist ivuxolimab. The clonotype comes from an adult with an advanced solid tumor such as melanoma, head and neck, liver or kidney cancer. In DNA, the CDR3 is TGTGCCAGCAGTTTAGCGGCTAGCTACCCCCCCTACGAGCAGTACTTC. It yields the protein CASSLAASYPPYEQYF.